This T cell receptor (beta chain) was captured in a study of chemoradiotherapy in HPV16-positive cancers. Comment on this clone: The sample contains more than one DNA sequence encoding this CDR3.

Germline CDR1 MNHNS, CDR2 SASEGT. V shed 4 bases and J shed 3 bases, with 9 bases lying between them. The CDR3 runs to 13 residues. Repertoires were sampled repeatedly during chemoradiotherapy. Assay: immunoSEQ multiplex PCR; the TCRdb copy retains only in-frame clones and omits some. The repertoire holds approximately 13,000 clones, around 85% seen once, with roughly 5.7% in the top ten. Specimen: blood, collected from a patient who underwent chemoradiotherapy. This clonotype was obtained from a human donor with HPV-associated anogenital cancer. The chain uses TRBV6-1 and TRBJ1-1; D uncertain. Here the CDR3 reads CASSVQKYTEAFF. The CDR3 nucleotides read TGTGCCAGCAGTGTTCAGAAGTACACTGAAGCTTTCTTT.